The rows below give T cell receptor beta chains drawn from one sample of a study of blood T cell repertoires in COVID-19. Assay: immunoSEQ multiplex PCR; the TCRdb copy retains only in-frame clones and omits some. The data show 150,000 to 200,000 clones, less than 85% seen once. Sequencing was carried out using peripheral blood. The origin of the receptors is a woman aged 80 or over with acute or convalescent COVID-19. Each CDR3 is given with its conserved first and last residue. Each record gives: D gene, J gene, V gene, clone size, CDR3 protein, CDR3 DNA. The D gene is left open where the match is weak. Only part of the rows carry a size: once, few, many, or a class if the clone is expanded.

D gene: NA
J gene: TRBJ2-2
V gene: TRBV2
clone size: NA
CDR3 protein: CASREDYEELFF
CDR3 DNA: TGTGCCAGCAGAGAGGACTATGAGGAGCTGTTTTTT

D gene: NA
J gene: TRBJ1-1
V gene: TRBV13
clone size: once
CDR3 protein: CASSPREGEAFF
CDR3 DNA: TGTGCCAGCAGCCCTAGGGAGGGTGAAGCTTTCTTT

D gene: TRBD1
J gene: TRBJ1-2
V gene: TRBV5-1
clone size: NA
CDR3 protein: CASSTDRSPYGYTF
CDR3 DNA: TGCGCCAGCAGCACGGACAGGTCCCCCTATGGCTACACCTTC

D gene: NA
J gene: TRBJ2-5
V gene: TRBV6-1
clone size: NA
CDR3 protein: CASSEAELVPASQYF
CDR3 DNA: TGTGCCAGCAGTGAAGCGGAACTAGTCCCCGCTTCTCAGTACTTC

D gene: TRBD2
J gene: TRBJ2-3
V gene: TRBV24-1
clone size: NA
CDR3 protein: CATSDFTSGSTDTQYF
CDR3 DNA: TGTGCCACCAGTGATTTTACTAGCGGGAGCACAGATACGCAGTATTTT

D gene: NA
J gene: TRBJ2-5
V gene: TRBV7-3
clone size: NA
CDR3 protein: CASSLKGGVANRETQYF
CDR3 DNA: TGTGCCAGCAGCCTAAAAGGGGGGGTGGCCAACCGGGAGACCCAGTACTTC

D gene: NA
J gene: TRBJ1-5
V gene: TRBV18
clone size: NA
CDR3 protein: CASSKAGAGSNQPQHF
CDR3 DNA: TGTGCCAGCTCAAAGGCAGGAGCGGGTAGCAATCAGCCCCAGCATTTT

D gene: NA
J gene: TRBJ2-7
V gene: TRBV2
clone size: NA
CDR3 protein: CASSTLLGASYEQYF
CDR3 DNA: TGTGCCAGCAGCACCCTGTTGGGGGCCTCCTACGAGCAGTACTTC

D gene: TRBD1
J gene: TRBJ2-3
V gene: TRBV5-8
clone size: NA
CDR3 protein: CASSQGQGPLTDTQYF
CDR3 DNA: TGTGCCAGCAGCCAAGGACAGGGGCCCCTCACAGATACGCAGTATTTT

D gene: TRBD2
J gene: TRBJ2-3
V gene: TRBV19
clone size: NA
CDR3 protein: CASSKTSGATFSTDTQYF
CDR3 DNA: TGTGCCAGTAGTAAGACTAGCGGGGCCACTTTTTCCACAGATACGCAGTATTTT

D gene: NA
J gene: TRBJ2-2
V gene: TRBV13
clone size: many
CDR3 protein: CASSPGSLWTAPWGGELFF
CDR3 DNA: TGTGCCAGCAGCCCCGGATCCCTATGGACAGCACCGTGGGGCGGGGAGCTGTTTTTT

D gene: NA
J gene: TRBJ1-1
V gene: TRBV4-2
clone size: NA
CDR3 protein: CASSPGGITEAFF
CDR3 DNA: TGTGCCAGCAGCCCGGGGGGGATCACTGAAGCTTTCTTT

D gene: TRBD1
J gene: TRBJ1-5
V gene: TRBV3-1/TRBV3-2
clone size: few
CDR3 protein: CASSQDSTGGNQPQHF
CDR3 DNA: TGTGCCAGCAGCCAAGACTCAACAGGGGGTAATCAGCCCCAGCATTTT

D gene: NA
J gene: TRBJ1-2
V gene: TRBV25-1
clone size: NA
CDR3 protein: CASSEYGQGGGYTF
CDR3 DNA: TGTGCCAGCAGTGAATATGGCCAGGGAGGCGGCTACACCTTC

D gene: TRBD1
J gene: TRBJ1-2
V gene: TRBV15
clone size: NA
CDR3 protein: CATSRDRVTGSFGYGYTF
CDR3 DNA: TGTGCCACCAGCAGAGATAGGGTGACAGGGAGCTTCGGGTATGGCTACACCTTC

D gene: TRBD1
J gene: TRBJ2-5
V gene: TRBV6-5
clone size: NA
CDR3 protein: CASSYALGRGHETQYF
CDR3 DNA: TGTGCCAGCAGTTACGCGTTGGGCAGGGGGCATGAGACCCAGTACTTC

D gene: TRBD2
J gene: TRBJ2-1
V gene: TRBV28
clone size: NA
CDR3 protein: CASSFTRLAAHSYNEQFF
CDR3 DNA: TGTGCCAGCAGTTTCACCAGACTAGCGGCACACTCCTACAATGAGCAGTTCTTC

D gene: TRBD1
J gene: TRBJ1-3
V gene: TRBV11-2
clone size: NA
CDR3 protein: CASSFVTGGGGGNTIYF
CDR3 DNA: TGTGCCAGCAGCTTTGTCACAGGGGGAGGTGGCGGAAACACCATATATTTT

D gene: NA
J gene: TRBJ2-3
V gene: TRBV18
clone size: NA
CDR3 protein: CASSPNGESTDTQYF
CDR3 DNA: TGTGCCAGCTCACCGAATGGAGAATCCACAGATACGCAGTATTTT

D gene: NA
J gene: TRBJ1-2
V gene: TRBV4-1
clone size: NA
CDR3 protein: CASSQDTQGGVGYGYTF
CDR3 DNA: TGCGCCAGCAGCCAAGATACGCAAGGGGGTGTAGGCTATGGCTACACCTTC

D gene: TRBD2
J gene: TRBJ2-3
V gene: TRBV5-1
clone size: once
CDR3 protein: CASSELAGGLTDTQYF
CDR3 DNA: TGCGCCAGCAGCGAACTAGCGGGAGGGCTCACAGATACGCAGTATTTT

D gene: NA
J gene: TRBJ2-7
V gene: TRBV18
clone size: NA
CDR3 protein: CASSPSWQTAYEQYF
CDR3 DNA: TGTGCCAGCTCCCCATCATGGCAGACTGCCTACGAGCAGTACTTC

D gene: TRBD1
J gene: TRBJ1-5
V gene: TRBV28
clone size: NA
CDR3 protein: CASSLAPGQAAHQPQHF
CDR3 DNA: TGTGCCAGCAGTTTAGCCCCAGGACAGGCTGCTCATCAGCCCCAGCATTTT

D gene: TRBD1
J gene: TRBJ2-3
V gene: TRBV29-1
clone size: once
CDR3 protein: CSVKDRLKASTDTQYF
CDR3 DNA: TGCAGCGTCAAGGACAGGTTAAAGGCTAGCACAGATACGCAGTATTTT

D gene: NA
J gene: TRBJ2-2
V gene: TRBV6-5
clone size: few
CDR3 protein: CASKGTAQTGELFF
CDR3 DNA: TGTGCCAGCAAAGGGACTGCCCAGACCGGGGAGCTGTTTTTT

D gene: NA
J gene: TRBJ1-1
V gene: TRBV6-5
clone size: NA
CDR3 protein: CASSRGWGQNTEAFF
CDR3 DNA: TGTGCCAGCAGTAGGGGGTGGGGGCAGAACACTGAAGCTTTCTTT

D gene: TRBD2
J gene: TRBJ2-1
V gene: TRBV5-1
clone size: NA
CDR3 protein: CASRRLAGPPGEQFF
CDR3 DNA: TGCGCCAGCAGAAGACTAGCGGGTCCTCCCGGGGAGCAGTTCTTC

D gene: NA
J gene: TRBJ2-2
V gene: TRBV29-1
clone size: NA
CDR3 protein: CSVAPQNTGELFF
CDR3 DNA: TGCAGCGTTGCCCCACAGAACACCGGGGAGCTGTTTTTT

D gene: TRBD2
J gene: TRBJ2-7
V gene: TRBV5-1
clone size: NA
CDR3 protein: CASRENSGRPNSYEQYF
CDR3 DNA: TGCGCCAGCAGGGAGAATAGCGGGAGGCCTAACTCCTACGAGCAGTACTTC

D gene: TRBD2
J gene: TRBJ2-1
V gene: TRBV6-2/TRBV6-3
clone size: NA
CDR3 protein: CASSYGLAGRWNEQFF
CDR3 DNA: TGTGCCAGCAGTTACGGACTAGCGGGAAGGTGGAATGAGCAGTTCTTC

D gene: NA
J gene: TRBJ2-5
V gene: TRBV12-3/TRBV12-4
clone size: NA
CDR3 protein: CASRWARETQYF
CDR3 DNA: TGTGCCAGCAGATGGGCAAGGGAGACCCAGTACTTC

D gene: NA
J gene: TRBJ2-3
V gene: TRBV7-9
clone size: few
CDR3 protein: CASSSRLGNTDTQYF
CDR3 DNA: TGTGCCAGCAGCTCGCGACTGGGTAACACAGATACGCAGTATTTT

D gene: NA
J gene: TRBJ1-3
V gene: TRBV23-1
clone size: NA
CDR3 protein: CASSPTTAAMLSGNTIYF
CDR3 DNA: TGCGCCAGCAGCCCGACGACAGCCGCTATGCTCTCTGGAAACACCATATATTTT

D gene: NA
J gene: TRBJ1-5
V gene: TRBV10-3
clone size: NA
CDR3 protein: CAISEGPGGNQPQHF
CDR3 DNA: TGTGCCATCAGTGAAGGGCCCGGGGGCAATCAGCCCCAGCATTTT

D gene: TRBD2
J gene: TRBJ2-1
V gene: TRBV24-1
clone size: NA
CDR3 protein: CATRQTGGSSYNEQFF
CDR3 DNA: TGTGCCACCAGACAAACGGGGGGTAGCTCCTACAATGAGCAGTTCTTC

D gene: NA
J gene: TRBJ1-2
V gene: TRBV5-1
clone size: NA
CDR3 protein: CASSLDRQAYGYTF
CDR3 DNA: TGCGCCAGCAGCTTAGACAGGCAGGCCTATGGCTACACCTTC

D gene: NA
J gene: TRBJ1-2
V gene: TRBV18
clone size: NA
CDR3 protein: CASSPGADGYTF
CDR3 DNA: TGTGCCAGCTCACCAGGGGCGGATGGCTACACCTTC

D gene: TRBD2
J gene: TRBJ2-7
V gene: TRBV7-9
clone size: NA
CDR3 protein: CASSLKRGEQYF
CDR3 DNA: TGTGCCAGCAGCTTAAAGCGGGGCGAGCAGTACTTC

D gene: NA
J gene: TRBJ2-5
V gene: TRBV25-1
clone size: NA
CDR3 protein: CASSQLQGPQETQYF
CDR3 DNA: TGTGCCAGCAGTCAATTGCAGGGCCCGCAAGAGACCCAGTACTTC

D gene: TRBD1
J gene: TRBJ1-1
V gene: TRBV28
clone size: NA
CDR3 protein: CASSTGQMNTEAFF
CDR3 DNA: TGTGCCAGCAGTACGGGACAGATGAATACTGAAGCTTTCTTT

D gene: NA
J gene: TRBJ2-1
V gene: TRBV3-1/TRBV3-2
clone size: NA
CDR3 protein: CASSQGAGSYNEQFF
CDR3 DNA: TGTGCCAGCAGTCAAGGGGCAGGGTCCTACAATGAGCAGTTCTTC

D gene: TRBD2
J gene: TRBJ2-1
V gene: TRBV11-2
clone size: NA
CDR3 protein: CASSSPGTSGRAGEQFF
CDR3 DNA: TGTGCCAGCAGCTCGCCCGGGACTAGCGGGAGGGCAGGCGAGCAGTTCTTC

D gene: TRBD2
J gene: TRBJ2-7
V gene: TRBV6-2/TRBV6-3
clone size: NA
CDR3 protein: CASSFPVGREVRGEQYF
CDR3 DNA: TGTGCCAGCAGTTTCCCGGTCGGGCGGGAGGTCCGAGGGGAGCAGTACTTC

D gene: NA
J gene: TRBJ1-3
V gene: TRBV7-9
clone size: NA
CDR3 protein: CASSLTGSMTGNTIYF
CDR3 DNA: TGTGCCAGCAGCTTAACAGGGAGTATGACTGGAAACACCATATATTTT

D gene: NA
J gene: TRBJ2-2
V gene: TRBV19
clone size: NA
CDR3 protein: CASSKAQVANTGELFF
CDR3 DNA: TGTGCCAGTAGTAAAGCACAGGTCGCGAACACCGGGGAGCTGTTTTTT

D gene: TRBD1
J gene: TRBJ1-2
V gene: TRBV19
clone size: NA
CDR3 protein: CASTQDRGGGGYTF
CDR3 DNA: TGTGCCAGCACCCAGGACAGGGGAGGTGGAGGCTACACCTTC

D gene: NA
J gene: TRBJ2-3
V gene: TRBV28
clone size: NA
CDR3 protein: CASSPPPAGSTDTQYF
CDR3 DNA: TGTGCCAGCAGTCCCCCTCCAGCGGGCAGCACAGATACGCAGTATTTT

D gene: NA
J gene: TRBJ2-5
V gene: TRBV30
clone size: NA
CDR3 protein: CAWSFPGEGRETQYF
CDR3 DNA: TGTGCCTGGAGTTTTCCAGGGGAAGGTCGAGAGACCCAGTACTTC